This T cell receptor (beta chain) was profiled in a study of blood T cell repertoires in COVID-19. Study-wide background: Both acute and convalescent COVID-19 samples were obtained from the United States, Italy and Spain.

Germline CDR1 and CDR2: MDHEN and SYDVKM. There are 16 residues in the CDR3. V was clipped by 2 bases and J by 8 bases; unmatched bases: 12. The authors' processing: Reference gene primers were amplified, and this amplification served to estimate nucleated cell counts. The protocol was immunoSEQ multiplex PCR, while the TCRdb copy is restricted to in-frame clones and leaves out a portion. V, J and clone size derive from that table, while D and trimming were established from the DNA sequence. The sample has about 400,000 clones; around 89% are singletons. This sequence joins TRBV28 and TRBJ1-2; 9 positions agree with TRBD1. Input material: peripheral blood. This TCR came from a woman aged 25-40 years with acute or convalescent COVID-19. The CDR3 loop is CASSLLAQQGARGYTF. The CDR3 DNA reads as TGTGCCAGCAGTTTACTTGCGCAACAGGGGGCGCGGGGCTACACCTTC.